Below are 24 T cell receptor beta chains sequenced from a single sample in a study of blood T cell repertoires in COVID-19. Profiling relied on immunoSEQ multiplex PCR, and the TCRdb table lists in-frame clones only, not all of them. The repertoire holds 75,000 to 95,000 clones, with roughly nine tenths as singletons. Sequences were obtained from peripheral blood. These receptor sequences come from a human donor in a cohort sampled during active COVID-19.

V is TRBV11-1 and J is TRBJ2-5; D is perhaps TRBD2 (6 bases). The V end lost 2 bases, the J end lost 1 base, and 11 bases lay between the germline ends. Germline V lookup: CDR1 SGHAT, CDR2 FQDESV (reference sequence). The CDR3 extends over 15 amino acids. Here the CDR3 DNA reads TGTGCCAGCAGCTTAAATGGAGGGCTCCAAGAGACCCAGTACTTC. Protein product: CASSLNGGLQETQYF.

The rearrangement joins TRBV7-7 to TRBJ2-5; D is undetermined. This CDR3 spans 14 amino acids. CDR1 is SSHAT and CDR2 is FNYEAQ in the germline V gene (reference sequence). Trimming took off 1 base at V and 3 bases at J, with 9 bases between the two ends. The CDR3 DNA sequence: TGTGCCAGCAGCTTAGGGTCTAATGAAGAGACCCAGTACTTC. Amino acid sequence: CASSLGSNEETQYF.

The chain recombines TRBV18 with TRBJ1-1; 8 nucleotides align to TRBD1. This CDR3 has 15 residues. J lost 1 base, V lost 0 bases, and 1 base had no gene match. The germline gives CDR1 KGHSH, CDR2 LQKENI. The CDR3 loop reads CASSPPGTGNTEAFF. Here the CDR3 DNA reads TGTGCCAGCTCACCACCCGGGACAGGGAACACTGAAGCTTTCTTT.

The chain carries TRBV7-2 and TRBJ2-1, with 8 bases fitting TRBD2. The germline V gene encodes CDR1 SGHTA and CDR2 FQGNSA. This CDR3 region has 13 residues. Trimming cost V 6 bases and J 9 bases; bases outside gene matches: 7. CDR3 amino acids: CASRAGTSREQFF. The CDR3 DNA is TGTGCCAGCAGGGCCGGGACTAGTCGTGAGCAGTTCTTC. The whole variable domain, filled in from reference TRBV7-2 and TRBJ2-1, reads GAGVSQSPSNKVTEKGKDVELRCDPISGHTALYWYRQSLGQGLEFLIYFQGNSAPDKSGLPSDRFSAERTGGSVSTLTIQRTQQEDSAVYLCASRAGTSREQFFGPGTRLTVL.

The chain joins TRBV6-2 or TRBV6-3 to TRBJ1-4, with D unclear. The CDR3 is made up of 12 amino acids. Germline CDR1 MNHEY, CDR2 SVGEGT. V was trimmed by 2 bases and J by 8 bases, leaving 6 bases between them. The CDR3 protein is CASSYRREKLFF. The CDR3 coding sequence is TGTGCCAGCAGTTACCGGAGAGAAAAACTGTTTTTT.

The rearrangement uses TRBV9 and TRBJ2-7; 9 positions agree with TRBD2. In germline, CDR1 is SGDLS, CDR2 YYNGEE. The trim removed 0 bases at V and 4 bases at J, leaving 5 bases unmatched. The CDR3 runs 15 residues. Written as DNA, the CDR3 is TGTGCCAGCAGCGTAGGACTAGCGGATCATTACGAGCAGTACTTC. Translating it yields CASSVGLADHYEQYF.

V and J are TRBV5-1 and TRBJ2-7, with D possibly TRBD1 on 6 matching bases. V lost 3 bases and J 5 bases, leaving 9 bases between the germline ends. CDR1 is SGHRS, CDR2 YFSETQ, per germline. The CDR3 is made up of 12 amino acids. The chain's CDR3 is CASSSHRDEQYF. CDR3 DNA: TGCGCCAGCAGCTCACACAGGGACGAGCAGTACTTC.

This clone was recorded once. The chain employs TRBV18 and TRBJ2-3; a possible D gene is TRBD2 (5 bases). From germline, CDR1 is KGHSH and CDR2 LQKENI. The CDR3 has 15 residues. V dropped 0 bases and J dropped 0 bases, with 7 bases sitting between them. In DNA, the CDR3 is TGTGCCAGCTCACCACCGCGGGCTAGCACAGATACGCAGTATTTT. It translates to CASSPPRASTDTQYF. Full variable domain (rest looked up from reference TRBV18 and TRBJ2-3): NAGVMQNPRHLVRRRGQEARLRCSPMKGHSHVYWYRQLPEEGLKFMVYLQKENIIDESGMPKERFSAEFPKEGPSILRIQQVVRGDSAAYFCASSPPRASTDTQYFGPGTRLTVL.

The chain is built from TRBV19 and TRBJ1-3; no clear D gene. Deletions cut 3 bases from V and 0 bases from J, with 9 bases between. The germline gives CDR1 LNHDA, CDR2 SQIVND (reference sequence). The CDR3 length is 15 residues. CDR3 loop: CASSILQNSGNTIYF. Written as DNA, the CDR3 is TGTGCCAGTAGTATTCTCCAGAACTCTGGAAACACCATATATTTT.

The V gene is TRBV4-1, the J gene TRBJ1-1; D not resolved. Germline assignment: CDR1 MGHRA and CDR2 YSYEKL. This CDR3 has 13 residues. Trimming pared 4 bases from V and 0 bases from J, leaving 6 bases between. CDR3 sequence: CASSRAVNTEAFF. Here the CDR3 DNA reads TGCGCCAGCAGCCGGGCAGTGAACACTGAAGCTTTCTTT.

The chain links TRBV6-2 or TRBV6-3 to TRBJ2-3, with TRBD1 matching over 11 bases. Germline V lookup: CDR1 MNHEY, CDR2 SVGEGT. After removal of 4 bases from V and 3 bases from J, the junction contained 3 bases not matched to a gene. CDR3 length equals 15 residues. The CDR3 nucleotides read TGTGCCAGCAGTTCGGGACAGGGGGAGACAGATACGCAGTATTTT. Its protein is CASSSGQGETDTQYF.

In this sample, this clone turned up once. The chain uses TRBV19 and TRBJ1-6; 9 nucleotides match TRBD1. The CDR3 contains 15 residues. CDR1 is LNHDA, CDR2 SQIVND, per germline (reference sequence). With V trimmed by 7 bases and J by 7 bases, 8 bases remained unmatched. Written as DNA, the CDR3 is TGTGCCAGTACCTCGGTGGACAGGGGAAATTCACCCCTCCACTTT. Its translation: CASTSVDRGNSPLHF.

This chain joins TRBV15 and TRBJ2-1, with 10 bases aligning to TRBD1. The CDR3 consists of 14 residues. Germline values: CDR1 LNHNV, CDR2 YYDKDF (reference sequence). V lost 1 base to trimming and J lost 7 bases; unmatched junction nucleotides: 1. The CDR3 loop is CATSRGDRGNEQFF. CDR3 nucleotide sequence: TGTGCCACCAGCAGAGGGGACAGGGGAAATGAGCAGTTCTTC.

V is TRBV10-3 and J is TRBJ2-5; TRBD1 might be the D (5 bases). The V gene's germline CDR1 is ENHRY and CDR2 SYGVKD. The CDR3 contains 17 residues. The V end lost 3 bases, the J end lost 2 bases, and 19 bases lay between the germline ends. CDR3 sequence reads: CAISEPGSDSRQETQYF. The CDR3 DNA sequence: TGTGCCATCAGTGAACCAGGGTCAGACTCTCGGCAAGAGACCCAGTACTTC.

The rearrangement joins TRBV24-1 to TRBJ1-5; the match to TRBD1 covers 7 bases. The CDR3 covers 13 residues. Germline V gene lookup returns CDR1 KGHDR and CDR2 SFDVKD. The trim removed 9 bases at V and 6 bases at J, leaving 7 bases unmatched. The CDR3 bases are TGTGCCACCGGCGACAGGGAATCTCAGCCCCAGCATTTT. It specifies CATGDRESQPQHF.

The chain carries TRBV28 and TRBJ2-5; D perhaps matches TRBD1 (7 bases). The CDR3 sequence is 15 residues long. V was clipped by 6 bases and J by 2 bases, with 16 bases between them. Germline V lookup: CDR1 MDHEN, CDR2 SYDVKM. DNA for the CDR3: TGTGCCAGCAGCCCGGGGCAGGGGGGACAAGAGACCCAGTACTTC. Its translation is CASSPGQGGQETQYF.

The chain is built from TRBV19 and TRBJ2-3, with 15 nucleotides matching TRBD2. CDR1 and CDR2 (germline): LNHDA, SQIVND (reference sequence). J lost 7 bases, V lost 6 bases, and 11 bases had no gene match. CDR3 length equals 17 residues. CDR3 region: CASRRTSGGEPWYTQYF. The CDR3 DNA sequence: TGTGCCAGTAGAAGGACTAGCGGGGGGGAACCCTGGTATACGCAGTATTTT.

The rearrangement uses TRBV6-6 and TRBJ1-5, with D possibly TRBD1 on 5 matching bases. CDR3 length: 13 amino acids. Germline V gene sequence: CDR1 MNHNY, CDR2 SVGAGI (reference sequence). Trimming left V 6 bases short and J 3 bases short, with 9 bases between. CDR3 in DNA: TGTGCCAGCAGCGACAGCTACAATCAGCCCCAGCATTTT. Protein: CASSDSYNQPQHF.

This rearrangement joins TRBV15 to TRBJ2-7; 7 positions match TRBD1. Germline values: CDR1 LNHNV, CDR2 YYDKDF (reference sequence). Losses at the gene ends were 1 base for V and 3 bases for J; bases not matched to a gene: 3. The CDR3 spans 14 residues. In nucleotides, the CDR3 is TGTGCCACCAGCAGAGCTCAGGGGGTCTACGAGCAGTACTTC. Protein: CATSRAQGVYEQYF.

The gene calls are TRBV7-8 and TRBJ2-1, with D perhaps matching TRBD1 (5 bases). The CDR3 consists of 19 residues. Germline CDR1 is SGHVS and CDR2 is FQNEAQ. V was pared by 5 bases and J by 0 bases, with 23 bases between. The CDR3 sequence is CASSPTRTRRKSSYNEQFF. CDR3 DNA: TGTGCCAGCAGCCCTACCCGGACACGGCGTAAGAGCTCCTACAATGAGCAGTTCTTC.

This chain joins TRBV12-3 or TRBV12-4 and TRBJ2-7; TRBD1 matches 9 bases. The CDR3 length is 12 residues. The V and J ends lost 6 bases and 10 bases, in that order; junction bases with no gene match: 7. The CDR3 is CASSPDRGRQYF. For the CDR3, the DNA is TGTGCCAGCAGCCCGGACAGGGGTCGCCAGTACTTC.

The J gene is TRBJ2-7, the V gene TRBV7-9; TRBD2 matches at 7 bases. This CDR3 is 14 amino acids long. Germline trimming cut 3 bases from V and 3 bases from J; bases unmatched to any gene: 5. The germline CDR1 and CDR2 sequences are SEHNR and FQNEAQ (reference sequence). The CDR3: CASSLRGSGYEQYF. CDR3 nucleotides: TGTGCCAGCAGCTTGCGGGGGTCTGGCTACGAGCAGTACTTC.

The V and J genes are TRBV19 and TRBJ1-2, with 9 bases identical to TRBD1. The CDR3 sequence is 14 residues long. The germline V gene has CDR1 LNHDA and CDR2 SQIVND (reference sequence). Losses at the gene ends were 8 bases for V and 2 bases for J; bases not matched to a gene: 6. CDR3 nucleotides: TGTGCCAGTCGGGTGACAGGGGGGAACTATGGCTACACCTTC. Amino acids: CASRVTGGNYGYTF. The whole variable domain, remainder taken from reference TRBV19 and TRBJ1-2, is DGGITQSPKYLFRKEGQNVTLSCEQNLNHDAMYWYRQDPGQGLRLIYYSQIVNDFQKGDIAEGYSVSREKKESFPLTVTSAQKNPTAFYLCASRVTGGNYGYTFGSGTRLTVV.

V is TRBV3-1 (or the pseudogene TRBV3-2) and J is TRBJ2-3, with 10 nucleotides matching TRBD2. The CDR3 spans 17 residues. Germline V gene lookup returns CDR1 LGHDT and CDR2 YNNKEL (reference sequence). The junction had 9 bases not matched to a gene; V was cut back by 3 bases and J by 3 bases. The CDR3 spells CASSQGLASIRTDTQYF. The CDR3 DNA is TGTGCCAGCAGCCAGGGACTAGCGTCTATTAGAACAGATACGCAGTATTTT.